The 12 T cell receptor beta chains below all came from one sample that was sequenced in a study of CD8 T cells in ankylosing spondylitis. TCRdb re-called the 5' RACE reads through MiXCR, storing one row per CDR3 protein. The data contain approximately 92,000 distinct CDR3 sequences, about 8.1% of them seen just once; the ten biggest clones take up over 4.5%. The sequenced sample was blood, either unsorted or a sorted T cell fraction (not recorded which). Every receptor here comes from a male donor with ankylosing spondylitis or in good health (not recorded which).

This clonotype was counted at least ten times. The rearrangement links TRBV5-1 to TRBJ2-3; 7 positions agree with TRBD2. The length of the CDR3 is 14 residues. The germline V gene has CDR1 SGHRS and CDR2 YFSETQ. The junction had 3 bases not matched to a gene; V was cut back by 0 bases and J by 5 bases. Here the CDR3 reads CASSLGPSGDTQYF. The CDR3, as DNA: TGCGCCAGCAGCTTGGGACCTAGCGGAGATACGCAGTATTTT.

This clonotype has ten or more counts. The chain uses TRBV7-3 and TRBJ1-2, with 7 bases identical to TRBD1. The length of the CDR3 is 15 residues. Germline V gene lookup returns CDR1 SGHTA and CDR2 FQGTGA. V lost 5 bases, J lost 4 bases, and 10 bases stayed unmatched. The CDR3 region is CASSNQGDLRYGYTF. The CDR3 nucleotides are TGTGCCAGCAGCAATCAGGGGGACTTGCGCTATGGCTACACCTTC.

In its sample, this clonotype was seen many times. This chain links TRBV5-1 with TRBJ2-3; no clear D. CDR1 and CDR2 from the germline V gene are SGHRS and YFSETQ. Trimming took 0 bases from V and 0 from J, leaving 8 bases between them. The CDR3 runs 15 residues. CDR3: CASSLDQPSTDTQYF. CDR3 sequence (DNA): TGCGCCAGCAGCTTGGACCAACCTAGCACAGATACGCAGTATTTT.

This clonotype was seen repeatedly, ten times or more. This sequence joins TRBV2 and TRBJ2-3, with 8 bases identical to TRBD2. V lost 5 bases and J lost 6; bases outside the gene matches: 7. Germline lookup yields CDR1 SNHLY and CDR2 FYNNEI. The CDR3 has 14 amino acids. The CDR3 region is CASSLVLAADTQYF. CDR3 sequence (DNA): TGTGCCAGCAGTTTGGTACTAGCGGCGGATACGCAGTATTTT.

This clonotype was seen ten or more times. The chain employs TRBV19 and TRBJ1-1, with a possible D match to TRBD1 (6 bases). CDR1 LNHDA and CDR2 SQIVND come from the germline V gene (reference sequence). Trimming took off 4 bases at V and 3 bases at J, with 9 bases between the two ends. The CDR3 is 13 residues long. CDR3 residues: CASSNRADTEAFF. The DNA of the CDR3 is TGTGCCAGTAGTAACAGGGCGGACACTGAAGCTTTCTTT.

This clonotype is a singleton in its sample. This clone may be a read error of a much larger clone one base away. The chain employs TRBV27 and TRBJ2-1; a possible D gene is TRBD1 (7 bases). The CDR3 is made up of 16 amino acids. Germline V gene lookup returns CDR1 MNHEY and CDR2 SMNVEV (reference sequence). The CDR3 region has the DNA TGTGTCAGCAGTTTCACCCAGGGGGGAAGCTACAATGAGCAGTTCTTC. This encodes CVSSFTQGGSYNEQFF.

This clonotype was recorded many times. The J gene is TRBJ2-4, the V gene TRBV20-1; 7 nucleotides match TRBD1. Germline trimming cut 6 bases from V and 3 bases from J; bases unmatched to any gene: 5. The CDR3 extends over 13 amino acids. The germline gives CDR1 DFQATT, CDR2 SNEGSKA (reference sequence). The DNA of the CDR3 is TGCAGTGCAAGGGGGCGAGACAAAAACATTCAGTACTTC. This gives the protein CSARGRDKNIQYF.

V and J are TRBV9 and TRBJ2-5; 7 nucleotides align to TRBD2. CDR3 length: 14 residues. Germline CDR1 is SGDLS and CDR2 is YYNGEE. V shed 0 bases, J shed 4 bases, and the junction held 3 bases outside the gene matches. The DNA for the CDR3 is TGTGCCAGCAGCGTAGAATGGGGGGGAGAGACCCAGTACTTC. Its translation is CASSVEWGGETQYF. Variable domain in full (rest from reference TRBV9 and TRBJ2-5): DSGVTQTPKHLITATGQRVTLRCSPRSGDLSVYWYQQSLDQGLQFLIQYYNGEERAKGNILERFSAQQFPDLHSELNLSSLELGDSALYFCASSVEWGGETQYFGPGTRLLVL.

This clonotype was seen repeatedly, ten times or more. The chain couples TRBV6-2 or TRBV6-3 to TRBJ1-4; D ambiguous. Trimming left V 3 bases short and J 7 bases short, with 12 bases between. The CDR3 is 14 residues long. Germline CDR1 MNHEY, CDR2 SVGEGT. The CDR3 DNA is TGTGCCAGCAGTTATCACGATTCGACTGAAAAACTGTTTTTT. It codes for CASSYHDSTEKLFF.

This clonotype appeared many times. CDR3 in amino acids: CSARDYLTSGGIYEQFF. CDR3 sequence (DNA): TGCAGTGCTAGAGATTATCTGACTAGCGGGGGGATCTATGAGCAGTTCTTC. This chain links TRBV20-1 with TRBJ2-1; 13 nucleotides align to TRBD2. Trimming cost V 0 bases and J 8 bases; bases outside gene matches: 10. The CDR3 covers 17 residues. The germline gives CDR1 DFQATT, CDR2 SNEGSKA (reference sequence).

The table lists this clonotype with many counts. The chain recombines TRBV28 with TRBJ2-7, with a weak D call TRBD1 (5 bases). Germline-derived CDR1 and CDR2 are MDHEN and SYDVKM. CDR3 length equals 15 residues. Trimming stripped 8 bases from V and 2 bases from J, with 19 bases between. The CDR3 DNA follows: TGTGCCAGCTCGAGTTCAGGGCTACCTCCCTACGAGCAGTACTTC. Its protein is CASSSSGLPPYEQYF.

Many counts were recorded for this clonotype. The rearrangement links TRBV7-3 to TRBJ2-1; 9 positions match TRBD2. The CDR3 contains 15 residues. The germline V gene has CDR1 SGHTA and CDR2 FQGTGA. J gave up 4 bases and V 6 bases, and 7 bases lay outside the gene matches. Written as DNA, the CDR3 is TGTGCCAGCAGACCAGGGCGGGGGGGGTACAATGAGCAGTTCTTC. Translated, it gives CASRPGRGGYNEQFF.